These 31 T cell receptor beta chains share one sample of origin, sequenced in a study of T cell repertoires in cytomegalovirus infection. TCRdb reprocessed the reads with MiXCR, giving one entry per CDR3 protein. The data show some 560,000 distinct CDR3 sequences, 40% seen once. Their specific antigens are unknown. This material consisted of cultured PBMCs, taken from culture after CMV antigen stimulation. All receptors come from a human donor in good health (CMV status not recorded). Some clones in this sample may be carry-over from other donors' samples.

This clonotype was recorded once. The chain couples TRBV5-1 to TRBJ2-3; weak D call: TRBD1 (6 bases). The germline V gene has CDR1 SGHRS and CDR2 YFSETQ. The ends were cut back, 3 bases at V and 1 base at J, with 12 bases in the middle. The CDR3 runs 15 residues. The DNA of the CDR3 is TGCGCCAGCAGCTCTCGACAGGTTCGCACAGATACGCAGTATTTT. Protein product: CASSSRQVRTDTQYF.

This clonotype was observed a few times. The chain combines TRBV6-1 with TRBJ2-7, with D perhaps matching TRBD2 (5 bases). CDR1 MNHNS and CDR2 SASEGT come from the germline V gene. This CDR3 region has 13 residues. Trimming shortened V by 7 bases and J by 0 bases, and 10 bases separated the two germline ends. The CDR3 is CASTAGSSYEQYF. For the CDR3, the DNA is TGTGCCAGCACCGCGGGCAGCTCCTACGAGCAGTACTTC.

V usage is TRBV7-2 and J usage is TRBJ2-1; no firm D call. This CDR3 is 12 amino acids long. CDR1 and CDR2 from the germline V gene are SGHTA and FQGNSA. The ends were cut back, 2 bases at V and 9 bases at J, with 8 bases in the middle. For the CDR3, the DNA is TGTGCCAGCAGCTTAAGTGTGGCTGAGCAGTTCTTC. Its translation is CASSLSVAEQFF.

V usage is TRBV19 and J usage is TRBJ1-5; D is ambiguous. The CDR3 has 16 amino acids. V was pared by 8 bases and J by 6 bases, with 23 bases between. CDR1 and CDR2 from the germline V gene are LNHDA and SQIVND (reference sequence). CDR3 protein: CASGRLSGFSGQPQHF. DNA for the CDR3: TGTGCCAGTGGGCGACTTTCGGGGTTTTCTGGTCAGCCCCAGCATTTT.

The sample holds one count of this clonotype. J is TRBJ2-3 and V is TRBV10-3, with TRBD2 matching over 12 bases. The CDR3 runs 14 residues. CDR1 ENHRY and CDR2 SYGVKD come from the germline V gene. V lost 10 bases, J lost 2 bases, and 4 bases stayed unmatched. The CDR3: CATRLAGATDTQYF. The CDR3, as DNA: TGTGCCACCAGACTAGCGGGGGCCACAGATACGCAGTATTTT.

The rearrangement joins TRBV7-2 to TRBJ1-5, with a tentative D call TRBD1 (5 bases). V was pared by 3 bases and J by 5 bases, with 11 bases between. The CDR3 consists of 14 residues. Germline loops: CDR1 SGHTA, CDR2 FQGNSA. CDR3 in DNA: TGTGCCAGCAGCTTCCGGGACCGCGATCAGCCCCAGCATTTT. This codes for CASSFRDRDQPQHF.

The chain is built from TRBV6-6 and TRBJ2-3; D is possibly TRBD2 (6 bases). Trimming removed 6 bases at V and 6 bases at J, with 16 bases between. Germline V gene lookup returns CDR1 MNHNY and CDR2 SVGAGI (reference sequence). This CDR3 is 14 amino acids long. As DNA, the CDR3 is TGTGCCAGCAGGTCTACTGGAGGGTGGGATACGCAGTATTTT. This encodes CASRSTGGWDTQYF.

CDR3 residues: CASSDSGTGGYEQYF. The CDR3 DNA is TGTGCCAGCAGTGATTCTGGGACAGGGGGCTACGAGCAGTACTTC. The J gene is TRBJ2-7, the V gene TRBV6-1; 11 bases match TRBD1. Germline CDR1 and CDR2: MNHNS and SASEGT. The V gene end was trimmed by 3 bases and the J gene end by 3 bases; junction bases not matched to a gene: 4. The length of the CDR3 is 15 residues.

V usage is TRBV10-3 and J usage is TRBJ1-4, with unresolved D. From germline, CDR1 is ENHRY and CDR2 SYGVKD. Trimming took 6 bases from V and 1 from J, leaving 9 bases between them. The CDR3 is 14 amino acids. The CDR3 region is CAISAGITNEKLFF. The DNA of the CDR3 is TGTGCCATCAGCGCCGGGATAACTAATGAAAAACTGTTTTTT.

The chain combines TRBV25-1 with TRBJ2-1; 9 bases line up with TRBD2. Germline trimming cut 6 bases from V and 7 bases from J; bases unmatched to any gene: 7. Germline V gene lookup returns CDR1 MGHDK and CDR2 SYGVNS. This CDR3 spans 14 amino acids. In DNA form, the CDR3 reads TGTGCCAGCAGCCCCGGGACTAGCTGGAATGAGCAGTTCTTC. Translating gives CASSPGTSWNEQFF.

The chain joins TRBV10-3 to TRBJ2-7; 11 bases match TRBD2. The CDR3 spans 16 residues. Losses at the gene ends were 5 bases for V and 5 bases for J; bases not matched to a gene: 11. Germline CDR1 reads ENHRY; CDR2 reads SYGVKD. This chain's CDR3 is CAISQWDSGREHEQYF. CDR3 coding DNA: TGTGCCATCAGTCAATGGGATAGCGGGAGGGAGCACGAGCAGTACTTC.

The chain links TRBV6-1 to TRBJ2-1; D is possibly TRBD2 (5 bases). V was clipped by 4 bases and J by 10 bases, with 14 bases between them. CDR3 length: 13 residues. Germline lookup yields CDR1 MNHNS and CDR2 SASEGT. The CDR3 loop is CASSAEGREEQFF. The CDR3 bases are TGTGCCAGCAGTGCGGAAGGTCGGGAAGAGCAGTTCTTC.

This clonotype was recorded a few times. The chain recombines TRBV7-9 with TRBJ1-1, with 10 bases identical to TRBD1. Looked up from germline, CDR1 is SEHNR and CDR2 is FQNEAQ (reference sequence). Trimming removed 1 base from V and 2 bases from J; junction bases left unmatched: 1. This CDR3 region has 15 residues. CDR3 sequence (DNA): TGTGCCAGCAGCTTAGGGACAGGGGGAAACACTGAAGCTTTCTTT. Its translation is CASSLGTGGNTEAFF.

V is TRBV6-1 and J is TRBJ1-1; D unclear. The CDR3 extends over 14 amino acids. CDR1 and CDR2 from the germline V gene are MNHNS and SASEGT. V was cut by 1 base and J by 1 base, with 7 bases left in between. The CDR3 region is CASSEDFWNTEAFF. CDR3 bases: TGTGCCAGCAGTGAAGATTTCTGGAACACTGAAGCTTTCTTT.

This clonotype was counted a few times. J is TRBJ2-7 and V is TRBV9; D is perhaps TRBD1 (6 bases). The CDR3 is made up of 14 amino acids. Germline V gene sequence: CDR1 SGDLS, CDR2 YYNGEE. V shed 0 bases and J shed 4 bases, with 11 bases lying between them. The DNA of the CDR3 is TGTGCCAGCAGCGTAGCTTTACAGGGTTACGAGCAGTACTTC. Amino acids: CASSVALQGYEQYF.

The chain recombines TRBV12-3 or TRBV12-4 with TRBJ2-3, with D possibly being TRBD1 or TRBD2 (6 bases each). V lost 6 bases and J lost 9, with 25 bases in between. This CDR3 has 16 amino acids. CDR3 nucleotide sequence: TGTGCCAGCAGCCCGGGGGCCGGCCTTGAGAGGGGGACGCAGTATTTT. This translates into CASSPGAGLERGTQYF.

This clonotype has only a few counts. V and J are TRBV11-1 and TRBJ2-6; perhaps TRBD1 as D (5 bases). Trimming cost V 6 bases and J 0 bases, with 12 bases left between them. The CDR3 loop spans 16 amino acids. CDR1 and CDR2 (germline): SGHAT, FQDESV (reference sequence). The chain's CDR3 is CASSNTGHSGANVLTF. The CDR3 coding sequence is TGTGCCAGCAGTAATACAGGACACTCTGGGGCCAACGTCCTGACTTTC. Variable domain in full (rest from reference TRBV11-1 and TRBJ2-6): EAEVAQSPRYKITEKSQAVAFWCDPISGHATLYWYRQILGQGPELLVQFQDESVVDDSQLPKDRFSAERLKGVDSTLKIQPAELGDSAMYLCASSNTGHSGANVLTFGAGSRLTVL.

V and J are TRBV12-3 or TRBV12-4 and TRBJ1-4; weak D call: TRBD1 (6 bases). Trimming took 1 base from V and 0 from J, leaving 12 bases between them. The CDR3 has 17 residues. CDR3 coding DNA: TGTGCCAGCAGTTTAGACAGCAGGGGAGCAACTAATGAAAAACTGTTTTTT. This translates into CASSLDSRGATNEKLFF.

This clonotype was counted only a few times. The gene calls are TRBV4-1 and TRBJ1-6; D call uncertain. In germline, CDR1 is MGHRA, CDR2 YSYEKL. This CDR3 contains 14 residues. With 3 bases removed from V and 9 bases from J, the gap between germline ends came to 12 bases. The CDR3 sequence: CASSQRGAGSPLHF. For the CDR3, the DNA is TGCGCCAGCAGCCAGCGGGGTGCGGGTTCACCCCTCCACTTT.

The chain combines TRBV6-1 with TRBJ2-1, with D perhaps TRBD2 (5 bases). V shed 6 bases and J shed 8 bases, with 17 bases lying between them. The germline V gene has CDR1 MNHNS and CDR2 SASEGT. This CDR3 comprises 14 residues. This chain's CDR3 is CASRILGSGDEQFF. The DNA for the CDR3 is TGTGCCAGCAGGATTTTGGGATCCGGGGATGAGCAGTTCTTC.

This clonotype was seen a handful of times. The chain couples TRBV12-3 or TRBV12-4 to TRBJ2-2; a weak D match, TRBD1 (6 bases). The CDR3 has 15 amino acids. Trimming left V 8 bases short and J 9 bases short, with 22 bases between. The CDR3 spells CASSPDSTIGRELFF. CDR3 nucleotides: TGTGCCAGCTCCCCGGACAGCACCATTGGCAGGGAGCTGTTTTTT.

This clonotype appeared a few times. The V gene is TRBV12-3 or TRBV12-4, the J gene TRBJ1-2, with 8 bases fitting TRBD1. V trimming: 6 bases; J trimming: 2 bases; junction bases outside the gene matches: 11. The CDR3 spans 16 residues. CDR3 in DNA: TGTGCCAGCAGGCTAGGGCCGAGACAGGGGAACTATGGCTACACCTTC. Its protein product is CASRLGPRQGNYGYTF.

The CDR3 DNA is TGTGCCAGCAGTGACCACCGGGACAGGACCAAATTACCCGATTATAGCAATCAGCCCCAGCATTTT. Its protein product is CASSDHRDRTKLPDYSNQPQHF. The rearrangement links TRBV6-4 to TRBJ1-5, with 8 bases fitting TRBD1. CDR3 length: 22 residues. Unmatched junction bases numbered 21, after V lost 2 bases and J lost 0 bases. The germline V gene encodes CDR1 MRHNA and CDR2 SNTAGT.

This clonotype was recorded a few times. The chain carries TRBV7-9 and TRBJ2-4, with 7 bases fitting TRBD1. The V and J ends lost 3 bases and 8 bases, in that order; junction bases with no gene match: 10. The CDR3 contains 15 residues. Per the germline V gene, CDR1 is SEHNR and CDR2 is FQNEAQ (reference sequence). The DNA of the CDR3 is TGTGCCAGCAGCTTCCGCGTCGACAGGGTTGACATTCAGTACTTC. Translated: CASSFRVDRVDIQYF.

As for this clonotype: Mismatch with germline at one junction end may stem from a read error. The chain uses TRBV7-2 and TRBJ2-1, with 10 bases matching TRBD1. The germline gives CDR1 SGHTA, CDR2 FQGNSA. This CDR3 contains 16 residues. The DNA for the CDR3 is TGTCCCAGCAGCCGAGCCTCCGGGGACAGGGGCAATGAGCAGTTCTTC. Amino acid sequence: CPSSRASGDRGNEQFF.

This clonotype was seen just once. This rearrangement joins TRBV7-9 to TRBJ2-5; D assignment may be TRBD1 or TRBD2 (5 bases each). The length of the CDR3 is 14 residues. The V end was cut by 5 bases, the J end by 5 bases, with 15 bases between. Germline assignment: CDR1 SEHNR and CDR2 FQNEAQ (reference sequence). The CDR3 DNA sequence: TGTGCCAGCAGCGGGACGGGCCCCAGGGAGACCCAGTACTTC. Its protein is CASSGTGPRETQYF. Based on the CDR3 plus reference TRBV7-9 and TRBJ2-5, the full variable domain is DTGVSQNPRHKITKRGQNVTFRCDPISEHNRLYWYRQTLGQGPEFLTYFQNEAQLEKSRLLSDRFSAERPKGSFSTLEIQRTEQGDSAMYLCASSGTGPRETQYFGPGTRLLVL.

This clonotype was observed a handful of times. This chain joins TRBV6-2 or TRBV6-3 and TRBJ1-5; 7 bases are shared with TRBD1. Trimming cost V 5 bases and J 3 bases; bases outside gene matches: 13. The CDR3 sequence is 17 residues long. Germline assignment: CDR1 MNHEY and CDR2 SVGEGT. The CDR3 DNA sequence: TGTGCCAGCAGTCCACAAAGATCGACAGGGAACAATCAGCCCCAGCATTTT. Protein: CASSPQRSTGNNQPQHF.

J is TRBJ1-2 and V is TRBV7-6; D call uncertain. CDR3 length: 14 amino acids. The germline V and J ends were trimmed by 1 base and 8 bases, with 14 bases remaining between them. Germline-derived CDR1 and CDR2 are SGHVS and FNYEAQ. The CDR3 sequence: CASSLGQPTGGYTF. CDR3 DNA sequence: TGTGCCAGCAGCTTAGGGCAGCCCACGGGGGGCTACACCTTC.

This clonotype was seen repeatedly, ten times or more. The chain recombines TRBV7-6 with TRBJ2-7; D remains ambiguous. This CDR3 contains 12 residues. V lost 4 bases to trimming and J lost 4 bases, with 8 bases between them. Germline V gene lookup returns CDR1 SGHVS and CDR2 FNYEAQ. The CDR3 DNA reads as TGTGCCAGCAGCTCTTACAGTTACGAGCAGTACTTC. Translation gives CASSSYSYEQYF.

V and J are TRBV19 and TRBJ1-5; 9 nucleotides align to TRBD1. V shed 5 bases and J 6 bases; nucleotides not matched to a gene: 5. This CDR3 region has 14 residues. CDR1 and CDR2 from the germline V gene are LNHDA and SQIVND (reference sequence). The CDR3 coding sequence is TGTGCCAGTAGTCCCGACAGGGGGATTCAGCCCCAGCATTTT. It specifies CASSPDRGIQPQHF.

This clonotype was seen more than once but under ten times. V usage is TRBV7-2 and J usage is TRBJ2-1, with D possibly being TRBD1 or TRBD2 (5 bases each). The CDR3 length is 15 residues. Germline values: CDR1 SGHTA, CDR2 FQGNSA. V lost 2 bases and J lost 5, with 13 bases in between. The CDR3: CASSLFWDPNNEQFF. The CDR3 DNA follows: TGTGCCAGCAGCTTATTTTGGGACCCTAACAATGAGCAGTTCTTC.